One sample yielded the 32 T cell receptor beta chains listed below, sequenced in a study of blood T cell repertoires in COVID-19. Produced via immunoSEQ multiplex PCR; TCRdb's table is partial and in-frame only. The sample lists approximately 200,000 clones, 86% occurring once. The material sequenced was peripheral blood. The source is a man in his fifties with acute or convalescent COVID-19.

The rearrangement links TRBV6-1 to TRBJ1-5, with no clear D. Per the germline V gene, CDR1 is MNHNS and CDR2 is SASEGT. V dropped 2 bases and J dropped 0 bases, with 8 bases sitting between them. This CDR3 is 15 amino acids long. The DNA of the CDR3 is TGTGCCAGCAGTGAAAGTTGGGCTAGCAATCAGCCCCAGCATTTT. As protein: CASSESWASNQPQHF.

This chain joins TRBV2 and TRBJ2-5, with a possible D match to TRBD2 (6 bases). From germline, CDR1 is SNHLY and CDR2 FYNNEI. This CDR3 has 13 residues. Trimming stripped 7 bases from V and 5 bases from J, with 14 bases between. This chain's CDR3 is CASTGDPRETQYF. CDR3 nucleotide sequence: TGTGCCAGCACGGGAGACCCGCGGGAGACCCAGTACTTC. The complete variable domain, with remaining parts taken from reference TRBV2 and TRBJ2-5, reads EPEVTQTPSHQVTQMGQEVILRCVPISNHLYFYWYRQILGQKVEFLVSFYNNEISEKSEIFDDQFSVERPDGSNFTLKIRSTKLEDSAMYFCASTGDPRETQYFGPGTRLLVL.

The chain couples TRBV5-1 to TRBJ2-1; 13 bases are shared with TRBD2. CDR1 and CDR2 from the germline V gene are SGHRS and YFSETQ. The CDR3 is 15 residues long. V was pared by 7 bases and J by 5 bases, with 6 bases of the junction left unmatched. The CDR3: CASLGLAGADNEQFF. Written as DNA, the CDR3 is TGCGCCAGCCTCGGACTAGCGGGGGCCGACAATGAGCAGTTCTTC. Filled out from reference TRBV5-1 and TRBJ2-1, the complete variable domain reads KAGVTQTPRYLIKTRGQQVTLSCSPISGHRSVSWYQQTPGQGLQFLFEYFSETQRNKGNFPGRFSGRQFSNSRSEMNVSTLELGDSALYLCASLGLAGADNEQFFGPGTRLTVL.

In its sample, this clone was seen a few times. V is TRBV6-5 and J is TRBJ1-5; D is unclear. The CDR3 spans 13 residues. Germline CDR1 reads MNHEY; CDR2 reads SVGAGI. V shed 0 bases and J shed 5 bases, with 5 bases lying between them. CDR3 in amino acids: CASSYSGDQPQHF. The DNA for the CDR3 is TGTGCCAGCAGTTACTCGGGAGATCAGCCCCAGCATTTT.

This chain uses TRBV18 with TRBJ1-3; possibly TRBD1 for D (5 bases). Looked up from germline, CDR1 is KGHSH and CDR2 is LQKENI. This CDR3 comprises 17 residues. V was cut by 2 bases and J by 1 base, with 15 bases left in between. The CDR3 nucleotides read TGTGCCAGCTCACCAATTACCGGGGGAAGGTCTGGAAACACCATATATTTT. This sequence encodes CASSPITGGRSGNTIYF. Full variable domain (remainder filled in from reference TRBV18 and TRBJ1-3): NAGVMQNPRHLVRRRGQEARLRCSPMKGHSHVYWYRQLPEEGLKFMVYLQKENIIDESGMPKERFSAEFPKEGPSILRIQQVVRGDSAAYFCASSPITGGRSGNTIYFGEGSWLTVV.

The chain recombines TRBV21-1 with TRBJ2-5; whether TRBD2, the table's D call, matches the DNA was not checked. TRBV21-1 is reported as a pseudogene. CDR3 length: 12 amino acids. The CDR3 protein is CASSPGRETQYF. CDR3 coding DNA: TGTGCCAGCAGCCCTGGGAGGGAGACCCAGTACTTC.

Written as DNA, the CDR3 is TGCGCCAGCAGCCCGACTAGCGGGGGGGCCCAAAGGCAGTTCTTC. It encodes CASSPTSGGAQRQFF. The chain joins TRBV5-1 to TRBJ2-1; 14 nucleotides align to TRBD2. The germline gives CDR1 SGHRS, CDR2 YFSETQ. CDR3 length equals 15 residues. V was clipped by 4 bases and J by 12 bases; unmatched bases: 9.

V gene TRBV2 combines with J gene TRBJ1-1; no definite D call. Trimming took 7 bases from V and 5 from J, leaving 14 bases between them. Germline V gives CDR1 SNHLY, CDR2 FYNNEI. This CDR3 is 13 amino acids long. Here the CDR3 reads CASTQSGVTEAFF. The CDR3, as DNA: TGTGCCAGCACCCAGTCGGGTGTAACTGAAGCTTTCTTT.

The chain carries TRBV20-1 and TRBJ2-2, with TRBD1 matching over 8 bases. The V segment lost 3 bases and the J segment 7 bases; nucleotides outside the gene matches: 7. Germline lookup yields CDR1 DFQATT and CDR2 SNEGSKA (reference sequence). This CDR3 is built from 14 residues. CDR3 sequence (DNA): TGCAGTGCTAGTAAGGACAGGGTGGACGGGGAGCTGTTTTTT. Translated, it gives CSASKDRVDGELFF.

CDR3 coding DNA: TGTGCCAGCAGCTTTGGCTTTCAGCCCCAGCATTTT. This encodes CASSFGFQPQHF. The chain recombines TRBV5-6 with TRBJ1-5; D unresolved. The CDR3 has 12 residues. Germline values: CDR1 SGHDT, CDR2 YYEEEE. V lost 2 bases and J 6 bases, leaving 6 bases between the germline ends.

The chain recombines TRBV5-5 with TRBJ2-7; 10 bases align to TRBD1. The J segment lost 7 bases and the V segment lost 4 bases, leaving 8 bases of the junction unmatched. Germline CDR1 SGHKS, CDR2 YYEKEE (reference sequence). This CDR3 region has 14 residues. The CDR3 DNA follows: TGTGCCAGCAGCCGGGGGGACAGGGGCGGGGAGCAGTACTTC. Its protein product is CASSRGDRGGEQYF.

CDR3 bases: TGTGCCAGCAGTTTAAGACAGTATGAAAAACTGTTTTTT. This sequence encodes CASSLRQYEKLFF. V and J are TRBV12-3 or TRBV12-4 and TRBJ1-4; D perhaps matches TRBD1 (5 bases). The V end lost 2 bases, the J end lost 6 bases, and 7 bases lay between the germline ends. The CDR3 runs 13 residues.

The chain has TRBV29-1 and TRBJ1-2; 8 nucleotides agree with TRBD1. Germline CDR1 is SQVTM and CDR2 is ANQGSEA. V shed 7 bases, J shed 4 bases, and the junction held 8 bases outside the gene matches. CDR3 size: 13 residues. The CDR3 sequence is CSGGTGLLYGYTF. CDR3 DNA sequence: TGCAGCGGCGGGACAGGCCTTCTCTATGGCTACACCTTC.

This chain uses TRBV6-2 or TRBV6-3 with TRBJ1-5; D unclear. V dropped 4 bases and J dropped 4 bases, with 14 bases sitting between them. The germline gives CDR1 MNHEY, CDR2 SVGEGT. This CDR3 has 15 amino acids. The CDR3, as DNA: TGTGCCAGCAGTTTTCGGAGGGATAGGAATCAGCCCCAGCATTTT. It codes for CASSFRRDRNQPQHF.

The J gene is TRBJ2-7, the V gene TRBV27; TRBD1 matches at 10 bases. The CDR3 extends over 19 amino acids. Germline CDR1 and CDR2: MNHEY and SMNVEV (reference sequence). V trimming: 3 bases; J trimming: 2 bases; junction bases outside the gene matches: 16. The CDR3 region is CASSLHLGTGDHIPYEQYF. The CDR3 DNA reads TGTGCCAGCAGTTTGCACTTAGGGACAGGGGATCATATCCCCTACGAGCAGTACTTC.

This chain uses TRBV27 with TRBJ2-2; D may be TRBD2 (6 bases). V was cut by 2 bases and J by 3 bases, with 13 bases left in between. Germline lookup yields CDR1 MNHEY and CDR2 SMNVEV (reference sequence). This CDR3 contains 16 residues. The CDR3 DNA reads TGTGCCAGCAGTTTAGACCAGGCGGGATACACCGGGGAGCTGTTTTTT. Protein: CASSLDQAGYTGELFF.

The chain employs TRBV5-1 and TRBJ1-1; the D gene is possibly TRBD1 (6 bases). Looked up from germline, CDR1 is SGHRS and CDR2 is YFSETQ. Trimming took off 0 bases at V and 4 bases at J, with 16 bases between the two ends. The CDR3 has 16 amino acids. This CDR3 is CASSLAPLGQSTEAFF. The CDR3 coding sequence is TGCGCCAGCAGCTTGGCCCCTCTAGGACAGAGCACTGAAGCTTTCTTT.

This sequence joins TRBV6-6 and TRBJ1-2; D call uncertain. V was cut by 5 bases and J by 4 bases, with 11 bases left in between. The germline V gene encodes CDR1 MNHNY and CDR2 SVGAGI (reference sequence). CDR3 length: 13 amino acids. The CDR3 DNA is TGTGCCAGCAGTGCGGGGAGCGTCTATGGCTACACCTTC. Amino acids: CASSAGSVYGYTF.

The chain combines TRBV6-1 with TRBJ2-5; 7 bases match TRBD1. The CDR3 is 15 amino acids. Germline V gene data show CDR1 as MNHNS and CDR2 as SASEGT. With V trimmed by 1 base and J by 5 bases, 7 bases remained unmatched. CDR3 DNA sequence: TGTGCCAGCAGTGAAGAGACAGGGATTGGGGAGACCCAGTACTTC. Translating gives CASSEETGIGETQYF.

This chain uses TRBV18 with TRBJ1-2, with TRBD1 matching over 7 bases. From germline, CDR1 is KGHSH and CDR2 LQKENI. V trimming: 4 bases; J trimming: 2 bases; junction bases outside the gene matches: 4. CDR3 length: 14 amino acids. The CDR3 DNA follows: TGTGCCAGCTCACAGGGGGCCGGAAACTATGGCTACACCTTC. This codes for CASSQGAGNYGYTF.

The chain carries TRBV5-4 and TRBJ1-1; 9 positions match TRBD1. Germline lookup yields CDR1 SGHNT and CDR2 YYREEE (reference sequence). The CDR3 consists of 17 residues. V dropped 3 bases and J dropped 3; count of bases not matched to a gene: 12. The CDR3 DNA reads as TGTGCCAGCAGCTGGCGGCCGATGACAGGGGGTTACACTGAAGCTTTCTTT. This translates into CASSWRPMTGGYTEAFF.

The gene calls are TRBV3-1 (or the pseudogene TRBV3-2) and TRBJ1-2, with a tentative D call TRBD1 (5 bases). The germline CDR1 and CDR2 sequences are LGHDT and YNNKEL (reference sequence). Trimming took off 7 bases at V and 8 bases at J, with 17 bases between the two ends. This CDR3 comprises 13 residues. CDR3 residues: CASTLKGRRGYTF. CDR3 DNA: TGTGCCAGCACCTTAAAGGGGCGGCGGGGCTACACCTTC.

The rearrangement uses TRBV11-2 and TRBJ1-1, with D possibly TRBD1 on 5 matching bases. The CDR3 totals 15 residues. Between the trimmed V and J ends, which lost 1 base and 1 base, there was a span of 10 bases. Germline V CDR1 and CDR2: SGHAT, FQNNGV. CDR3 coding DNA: TGTGCCAGCAGCTTAGGGGGGGGTAGGAACACTGAAGCTTTCTTT. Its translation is CASSLGGGRNTEAFF.

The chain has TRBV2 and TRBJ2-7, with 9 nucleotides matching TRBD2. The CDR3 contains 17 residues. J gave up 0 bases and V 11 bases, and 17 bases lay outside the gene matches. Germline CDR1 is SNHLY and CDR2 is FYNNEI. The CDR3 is CAANDWGRGGASYEQYF. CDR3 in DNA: TGTGCCGCAAACGATTGGGGGCGCGGGGGGGCCTCCTACGAGCAGTACTTC.

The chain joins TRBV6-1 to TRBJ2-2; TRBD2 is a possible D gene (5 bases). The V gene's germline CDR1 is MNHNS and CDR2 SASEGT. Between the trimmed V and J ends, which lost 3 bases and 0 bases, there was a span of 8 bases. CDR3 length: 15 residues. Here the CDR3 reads CASSDPEANTGELFF. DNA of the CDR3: TGTGCCAGCAGTGACCCGGAGGCGAACACCGGGGAGCTGTTTTTT.

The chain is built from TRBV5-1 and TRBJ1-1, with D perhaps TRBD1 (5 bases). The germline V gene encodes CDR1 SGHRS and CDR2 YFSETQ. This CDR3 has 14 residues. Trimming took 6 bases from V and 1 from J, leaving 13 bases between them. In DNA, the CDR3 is TGCGCCAGCACCTGGACGGGGGAGAACACTGAAGCTTTCTTT. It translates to CASTWTGENTEAFF. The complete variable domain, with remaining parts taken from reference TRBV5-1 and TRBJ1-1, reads KAGVTQTPRYLIKTRGQQVTLSCSPISGHRSVSWYQQTPGQGLQFLFEYFSETQRNKGNFPGRFSGRQFSNSRSEMNVSTLELGDSALYLCASTWTGENTEAFFGQGTRLTVV.

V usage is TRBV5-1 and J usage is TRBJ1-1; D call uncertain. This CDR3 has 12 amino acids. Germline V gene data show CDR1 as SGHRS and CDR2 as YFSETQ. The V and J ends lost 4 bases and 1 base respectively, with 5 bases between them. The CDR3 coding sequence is TGCGCCAGCAGCCCGGGGAACACTGAAGCTTTCTTT. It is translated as CASSPGNTEAFF.

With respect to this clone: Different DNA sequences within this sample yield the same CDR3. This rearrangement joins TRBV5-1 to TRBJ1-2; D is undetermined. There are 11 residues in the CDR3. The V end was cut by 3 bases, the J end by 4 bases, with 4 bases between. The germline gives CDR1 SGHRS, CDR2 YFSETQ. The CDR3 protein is CASSSSYGYTF. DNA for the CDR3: TGCGCCAGCAGCTCGAGCTATGGCTACACCTTC.

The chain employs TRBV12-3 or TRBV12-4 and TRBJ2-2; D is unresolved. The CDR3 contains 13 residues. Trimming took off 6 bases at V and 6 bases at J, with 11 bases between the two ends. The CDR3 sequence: CASSHRTSGELFF. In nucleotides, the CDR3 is TGTGCCAGCAGCCACAGAACTTCCGGGGAGCTGTTTTTT.

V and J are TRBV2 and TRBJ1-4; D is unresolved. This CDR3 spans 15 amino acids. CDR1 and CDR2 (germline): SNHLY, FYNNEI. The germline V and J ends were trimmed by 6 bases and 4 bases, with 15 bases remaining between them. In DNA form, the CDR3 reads TGTGCCAGCAGCCGCGAAGCGTTTGGTAATGAAAAACTGTTTTTT. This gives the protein CASSREAFGNEKLFF.

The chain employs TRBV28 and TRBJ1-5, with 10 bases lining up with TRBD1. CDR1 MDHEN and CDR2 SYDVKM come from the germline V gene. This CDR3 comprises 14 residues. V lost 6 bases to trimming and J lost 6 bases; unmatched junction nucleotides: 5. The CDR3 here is CASSRQGAGQPQHF. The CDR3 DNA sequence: TGTGCCAGCAGCCGACAGGGGGCGGGTCAGCCCCAGCATTTT. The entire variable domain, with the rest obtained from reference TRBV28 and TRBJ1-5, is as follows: DVKVTQSSRYLVKRTGEKVFLECVQDMDHENMFWYRQDPGLGLRLIYFSYDVKMKEKGDIPEGYSVSREKKERFSLILESASTNQTSMYLCASSRQGAGQPQHFGDGTRLSIL.

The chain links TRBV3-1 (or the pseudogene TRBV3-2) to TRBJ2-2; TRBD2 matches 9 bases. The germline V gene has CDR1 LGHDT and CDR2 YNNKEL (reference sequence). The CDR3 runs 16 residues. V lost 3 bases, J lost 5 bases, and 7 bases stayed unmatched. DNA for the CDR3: TGTGCCAGCAGCCAGGGTCTAGCGGGGAGGACCGGGGAGCTGTTTTTT. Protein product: CASSQGLAGRTGELFF.